The text below deals with one TCR beta chain. Its recognized antigen is unknown. Base qualities were left out, and no much larger clone turns up one base away. The collaborating institutions used their own protocols to collect whole blood in K2EDTA tubes. For TCRbeta analysis, collaborator samples were shipped as frozen whole blood, as isolated PBMCs, or as DNA extracted from either sample type. These data originate in a study of blood T cell repertoires in COVID-19 (dated by TCRdb to between 2020 and 2021). Context from the whole study: The collaborator samples originated in the United States, Italy and Spain and spanned the acute and convalescent phases of COVID-19. The material from the prospective study consisted of cDNA or gDNA derived from T cells, B-cell-depleted T cells, or PBMCs. Deeply sampled blood TCRbeta repertoires from subjects exposed to, actively infected with, or recovered from COVID-19 were included in the dataset. A freely available public database, intended as a resource for researchers studying the immune response to SARS-CoV-2, is where the repertoires were released. The samples were drawn from the first 160 participants of the ongoing ImmuneRACE study and from 1,200 or so subjects provided by 6 global collaborators. Nearly every sample came with metadata listing a de-identified subject ID, COVID-19 status, age in years and sex. Where HLA class I and class II types were available, the types were taken from metadata supplied by the sample provider, not from assay-based typing.

The CDR3 goes from the cysteine to the phenylalanine over 15 residues. Only the CDR3 DNA is retained, 45 bases long and in frame from the first base. The junction shows trimming of 1 base on V and 10 bases on J, and the gene matches do not reach 7 bases of it. As encoded in the germline V gene, CDR1 is KGHDR while CDR2 is SFDVKD. Points the paper makes about the study in general: The quantity of clinical and demographic metadata differed by source and by participant and was supplied without curation.

TCRbeta CDR3 regions were amplified from genomic DNA using the immunoSEQ Assay, a bias-controlled multiplex PCR. The study's processing was this. The number of nucleated cells in each sample was estimated from the amplification of reference gene primers within the assay. To quantify the absolute abundance of each unique TCRbeta CDR3 rearrangement, sequence reads were collapsed and filtered. For each sample, productive Simpson clonality was calculated as the square root of Simpson's diversity index over productive rearrangements. Here the immuneACCESS table is served through TCRdb, limited to in-frame sequences with V and J called. Missing clones are a known gap in these copies; in checked studies unresolved V genes cover under half, and the rest lacks a known reason. The D gene and trimming were derived from the DNA, and the V and J assignments and clone size from that table. This sample comprises approximately 140,000 clones, approximately 86% of them detected only once. The biggest ten clones account for 2.5% to 4% of the sample.

The material sequenced was peripheral blood. This receptor chain uses TRBV24-1 and TRBJ2-1, with 9 junctional bases fitting TRBD2. This clonotype was sampled from a man between 65 and 80 years old with acute or convalescent COVID-19. The CDR3 in this case is CATSDLAGGAREQFF. The nucleotide sequence is given as TGTGCCACCAGTGATTTAGCGGGGGGAGCAAGGGAGCAGTTCTTC.